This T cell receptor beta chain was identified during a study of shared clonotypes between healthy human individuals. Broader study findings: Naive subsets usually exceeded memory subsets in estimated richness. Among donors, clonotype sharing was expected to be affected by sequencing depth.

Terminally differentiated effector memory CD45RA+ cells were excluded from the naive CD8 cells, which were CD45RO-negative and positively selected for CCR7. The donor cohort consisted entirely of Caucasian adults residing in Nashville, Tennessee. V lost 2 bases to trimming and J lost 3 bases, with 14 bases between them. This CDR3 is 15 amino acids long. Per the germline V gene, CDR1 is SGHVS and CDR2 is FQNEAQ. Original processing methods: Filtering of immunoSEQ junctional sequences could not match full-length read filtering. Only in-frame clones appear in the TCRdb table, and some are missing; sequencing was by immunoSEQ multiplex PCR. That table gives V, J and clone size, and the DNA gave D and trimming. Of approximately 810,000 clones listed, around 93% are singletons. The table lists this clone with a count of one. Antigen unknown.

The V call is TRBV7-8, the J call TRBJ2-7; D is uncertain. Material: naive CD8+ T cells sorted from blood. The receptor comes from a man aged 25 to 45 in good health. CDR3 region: CASSLTPNSFYEQYF. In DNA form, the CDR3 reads TGTGCCAGCAGCTTAACCCCCAATTCTTTCTACGAGCAGTACTTC.